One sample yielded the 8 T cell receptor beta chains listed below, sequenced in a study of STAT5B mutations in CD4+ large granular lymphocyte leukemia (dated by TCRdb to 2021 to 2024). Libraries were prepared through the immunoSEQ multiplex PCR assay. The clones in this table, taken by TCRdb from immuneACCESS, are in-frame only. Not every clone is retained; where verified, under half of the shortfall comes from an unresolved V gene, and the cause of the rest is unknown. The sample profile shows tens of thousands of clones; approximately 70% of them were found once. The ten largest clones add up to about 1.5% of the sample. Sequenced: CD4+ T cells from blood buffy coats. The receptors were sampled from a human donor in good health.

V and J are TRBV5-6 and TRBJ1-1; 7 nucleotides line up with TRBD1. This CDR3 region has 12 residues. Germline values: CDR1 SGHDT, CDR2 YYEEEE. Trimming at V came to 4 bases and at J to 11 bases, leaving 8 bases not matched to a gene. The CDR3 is CASSPGGSWAFF. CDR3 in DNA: TGTGCCAGCAGCCCAGGGGGTTCTTGGGCTTTCTTT.

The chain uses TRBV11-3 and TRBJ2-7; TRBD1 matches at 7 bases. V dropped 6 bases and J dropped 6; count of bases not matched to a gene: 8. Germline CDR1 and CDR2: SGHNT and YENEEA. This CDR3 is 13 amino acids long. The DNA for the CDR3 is TGTGCCAGCAGTCCTCGGGACAGTGCCGAGCAGTACTTC. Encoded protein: CASSPRDSAEQYF.

The CDR3 reads CASSLDHVYGYTF. The CDR3 DNA follows: TGCGCCAGCAGCTTGGACCACGTCTATGGCTACACCTTC. This chain uses TRBV5-1 with TRBJ1-2; D uncertain. Trimming took 0 bases from V and 4 from J, leaving 7 bases between them. CDR3 size: 13 residues. Germline V gene data show CDR1 as SGHRS and CDR2 as YFSETQ.

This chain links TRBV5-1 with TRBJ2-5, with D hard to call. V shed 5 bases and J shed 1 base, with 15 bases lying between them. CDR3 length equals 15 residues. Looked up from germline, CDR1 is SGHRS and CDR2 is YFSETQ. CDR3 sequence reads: CASSVQGLGQETQYF. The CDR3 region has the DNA TGCGCCAGCAGTGTCCAAGGGCTAGGCCAAGAGACCCAGTACTTC.

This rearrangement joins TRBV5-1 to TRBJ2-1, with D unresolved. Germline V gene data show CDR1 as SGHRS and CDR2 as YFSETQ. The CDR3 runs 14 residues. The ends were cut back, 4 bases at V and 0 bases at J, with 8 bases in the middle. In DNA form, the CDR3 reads TGCGCCAGCAGCGGAGAAAGCTCCTACAATGAGCAGTTCTTC. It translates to CASSGESSYNEQFF.

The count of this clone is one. CDR3 DNA sequence: TGTGCCAGTAGGGAGCCACCTCTCCAAGAAAAACTGTTTTTT. Its translation is CASREPPLQEKLFF. The rearrangement joins TRBV19 to TRBJ1-4, with D uncertain. The CDR3 length is 14 residues. V gave up 6 bases and J gave up 8 bases, with 16 bases separating them. The germline CDR1 and CDR2 sequences are LNHDA and SQIVND (reference sequence).

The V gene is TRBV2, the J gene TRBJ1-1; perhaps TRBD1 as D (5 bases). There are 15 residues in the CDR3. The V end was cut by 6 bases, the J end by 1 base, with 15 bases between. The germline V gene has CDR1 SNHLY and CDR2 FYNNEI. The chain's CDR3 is CASRRAEQANTEAFF. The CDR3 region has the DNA TGTGCCAGCAGGAGGGCCGAACAGGCGAACACTGAAGCTTTCTTT.

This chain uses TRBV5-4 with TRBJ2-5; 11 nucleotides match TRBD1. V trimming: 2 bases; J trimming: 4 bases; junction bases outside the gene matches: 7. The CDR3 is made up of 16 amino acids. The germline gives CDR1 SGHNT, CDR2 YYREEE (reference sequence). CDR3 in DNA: TGTGCCAGCAGCTTCTCCGGGACAGGGGGACGAGAGACCCAGTACTTC. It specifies CASSFSGTGGRETQYF.